The 8 T cell receptor beta chains below were found in one sample sequenced in a study of neurological immune-mediated disorders. TCRdb itself ran the 5' RACE reads through MiXCR, one entry per CDR3 protein. Among around 30,000 distinct CDR3 sequences listed, around 4% were seen once. Sequencing was carried out using CD4+ T cells from blood. These receptors were collected from a woman aged 40 to 50 in good health.

This clonotype came up many times. The V and J genes are TRBV5-1 and TRBJ2-1, with 8 bases lining up with TRBD2. This CDR3 contains 17 residues. Losses at the gene ends were 0 bases for V and 0 bases for J; bases not matched to a gene: 5. Germline CDR1 is SGHRS and CDR2 is YFSETQ. This chain's CDR3 is CASSLAGAGGSYNEQFF. The CDR3 coding sequence is TGCGCCAGCAGCTTGGCCGGTGCGGGGGGCTCCTACAATGAGCAGTTCTTC.

The sample holds many counts of this clonotype. This sequence joins TRBV12-3 or TRBV12-4 and TRBJ1-1; the D gene is possibly TRBD1 (5 bases). This CDR3 spans 13 amino acids. Trimming pared 3 bases from V and 8 bases from J, leaving 13 bases between. The CDR3 bases are TGTGCCAGCAGTTTCCGGCAGGGATGGGAAGCTTTCTTT. It codes for CASSFRQGWEAFF.

The table lists this clonotype with many counts. V usage is TRBV7-9 and J usage is TRBJ1-1; D is ambiguous. V lost 0 bases, J lost 7 bases, and 6 bases lay in between. Germline lookup yields CDR1 SEHNR and CDR2 FQNEAQ (reference sequence). The CDR3 has 12 amino acids. CDR3 coding DNA: TGTGCCAGCAGCTTAGCCTTAGATGAAGCTTTCTTT. Protein sequence: CASSLALDEAFF.

This clonotype has at least ten counts. This rearrangement joins TRBV4-1 to TRBJ1-4; D not resolved. The CDR3 sequence is 16 residues long. CDR1 is MGHRA, CDR2 YSYEKL, per germline. V gave up 7 bases and J gave up 11 bases, with 26 bases separating them. The CDR3 DNA sequence: TGCGCCAGCATCCATTCAGCAGTCCGGGGTCCGAGTAAACTGTTTTTT. Its protein product is CASIHSAVRGPSKLFF.

This clonotype was counted at least ten times. This rearrangement joins TRBV3-1 to TRBJ2-4; possible D gene TRBD2, 6 bases. The CDR3 is made up of 16 amino acids. The germline gives CDR1 LGHDT, CDR2 YNNKEL (reference sequence). The V end was cut by 4 bases, the J end by 8 bases, with 21 bases between. The CDR3 coding sequence is TGTGCCAGCAGCCCCGGGGATGCTGCGGGAAGGGACATTCAGTACTTC. This encodes CASSPGDAAGRDIQYF.

This clonotype was seen ten or more times. At one boundary the junction diverges from the germline segment, which might be a read error. This chain joins TRBV18 and TRBJ1-1; 8 bases fit TRBD1. This CDR3 region has 13 residues. The germline gives CDR1 KGHSH, CDR2 LQKENI. The CDR3 reads CASSPQGVTEAFF. The DNA for the CDR3 is TGTGCCAGCTCGCCACAGGGGGTCACTGAAGCTTTCTTT.

In this sample, this clonotype turned up many times. The chain couples TRBV20-1 to TRBJ2-1; 7 bases are a match to TRBD1. The germline CDR1 and CDR2 sequences are DFQATT and SNEGSKA (reference sequence). This CDR3 is 17 amino acids long. V shed 0 bases and J 5 bases; nucleotides not matched to a gene: 13. CDR3 sequence: CSARDPTGSNQNNEQFF. For the CDR3, the DNA is TGCAGTGCTAGAGACCCGACAGGGTCCAACCAGAACAATGAGCAGTTCTTC.

In this sample, this clonotype turned up many times. The CDR3 coding sequence is TGTGCCAGCTCCGAGGTGCGAGGGGGCTCCTACGAGCAGTACTTC. It is translated as CASSEVRGGSYEQYF. The chain combines TRBV18 with TRBJ2-7, with a weak D call TRBD1 (6 bases). There are 15 residues in the CDR3. Trimming took 6 bases from V and 0 from J, leaving 15 bases between them. Germline loops: CDR1 KGHSH, CDR2 LQKENI.